Listed here are 17 T cell receptor beta chains from one sample, sequenced in a study of blood T cell repertoires in COVID-19. The method was immunoSEQ multiplex PCR; TCRdb's version includes in-frame clones alone and lacks a portion of them. This table holds tens of thousands of clones, roughly 89% found once. The sequencing input was peripheral blood. The receptor set was obtained from a man aged 55-75 years with active COVID-19.

The chain carries TRBV5-4 and TRBJ1-6, with 7 nucleotides matching TRBD1. The CDR3 consists of 16 residues. Per germline, CDR1 SGHNT and CDR2 YYREEE (reference sequence). V lost 1 base and J lost 4; bases outside the gene matches: 5. The CDR3 coding sequence is TGTGCCAGCAGCTTGCGAGGGGGCGATTATAATTCACCCCTCCACTTT. It specifies CASSLRGGDYNSPLHF.

The chain has TRBV2 and TRBJ1-6; D is uncertain. With 7 bases removed from V and 7 bases from J, the gap between germline ends came to 11 bases. The CDR3 contains 13 residues. From germline, CDR1 is SNHLY and CDR2 FYNNEI. The CDR3 loop is CASNRGLNSPLHF. The CDR3 DNA sequence: TGTGCCAGCAACCGAGGGCTGAATTCACCCCTCCACTTT. Drawing the rest from reference TRBV2 and TRBJ1-6, the complete variable domain is EPEVTQTPSHQVTQMGQEVILRCVPISNHLYFYWYRQILGQKVEFLVSFYNNEISEKSEIFDDQFSVERPDGSNFTLKIRSTKLEDSAMYFCASNRGLNSPLHFGNGTRLTVT.

The chain combines TRBV19 with TRBJ2-1; a possible D gene is TRBD2 (5 bases). Germline loops: CDR1 LNHDA, CDR2 SQIVND (reference sequence). The length of the CDR3 is 13 residues. V was clipped by 7 bases and J by 10 bases, with 17 bases between them. CDR3: CASTAGLPVEQFF. In DNA form, the CDR3 reads TGTGCCAGTACGGCGGGTCTCCCCGTCGAGCAGTTCTTC.

This clone was recorded once. The CDR3 DNA reads TGTGCCAGCAGTGGGCGGGAAGCCTACAATGAGCAGTTCTTC. This translates into CASSGREAYNEQFF. The rearrangement links TRBV7-9 to TRBJ2-1, with D perhaps matching TRBD2 (6 bases). CDR1 and CDR2 (germline): SEHNR, FQNEAQ (reference sequence). The CDR3 is 14 residues long. The germline V and J ends were trimmed by 6 bases and 2 bases, with 11 bases remaining between them.

The chain links TRBV7-2 to TRBJ2-7, with 9 positions matching TRBD1. CDR3 length equals 15 residues. After removal of 4 bases from V and 5 bases from J, the junction contained 9 bases not matched to a gene. The germline V gene encodes CDR1 SGHTA and CDR2 FQGNSA. DNA of the CDR3: TGTGCCAGCAGCTCCTCGGGACAGGGACTCCACGAGCAGTACTTC. It encodes CASSSSGQGLHEQYF. Together with reference TRBV7-2 and TRBJ2-7, the CDR3 gives the full variable domain: GAGVSQSPSNKVTEKGKDVELRCDPISGHTALYWYRQSLGQGLEFLIYFQGNSAPDKSGLPSDRFSAERTGGSVSTLTIQRTQQEDSAVYLCASSSSGQGLHEQYFGPGTRLTVT.

V gene TRBV6-5 combines with J gene TRBJ2-7; D perhaps matches TRBD1 (5 bases). V dropped 7 bases and J dropped 0 bases, with 13 bases sitting between them. This CDR3 comprises 14 residues. Germline V lookup: CDR1 MNHEY, CDR2 SVGAGI. CDR3 bases: TGTGCCAGCATCTTGACAGAGAGCTCCTACGAGCAGTACTTC. Translated, it gives CASILTESSYEQYF.

In DNA form, the CDR3 reads TGTGCCATCAGTCCCAGGCAGGGCAATCAGCCCCAGCATTTT. It yields the protein CAISPRQGNQPQHF. The chain couples TRBV10-3 to TRBJ1-5; no clear D gene. V was shortened by 5 bases and J by 2 bases, with 10 bases between the two germline ends. Germline-derived CDR1 and CDR2 are ENHRY and SYGVKD. This CDR3 spans 14 amino acids.

V and J are TRBV14 and TRBJ1-3, with D tentatively TRBD1 (5 bases). This CDR3 has 13 residues. With 4 bases removed from V and 3 bases from J, the gap between germline ends came to 7 bases. Per the germline V gene, CDR1 is SGHDN and CDR2 is FVKESK. This CDR3 reads CASSLGLGNTIYF. The CDR3 nucleotides read TGTGCCAGCAGCCTGGGGCTTGGAAACACCATATATTTT.

The chain joins TRBV4-1 to TRBJ1-2; 7 bases line up with TRBD1. Germline lookup yields CDR1 MGHRA and CDR2 YSYEKL. The V gene end was trimmed by 4 bases and the J gene end by 2 bases; junction bases not matched to a gene: 13. The CDR3 runs to 17 residues. This CDR3 reads CASSPLRGGDSNYGYTF. The CDR3 DNA follows: TGCGCCAGCAGCCCTCTAAGAGGGGGCGATTCGAACTATGGCTACACCTTC.

This clone has only one observation. The chain couples TRBV30 to TRBJ2-2, with D perhaps TRBD2 (6 bases). This CDR3 spans 15 amino acids. V was cut by 4 bases and J by 3 bases, with 15 bases left in between. Germline V lookup: CDR1 GTSNPN, CDR2 SVGIG (reference sequence). The CDR3 sequence is CAWNPGLGDTGELFF. CDR3 sequence (DNA): TGTGCCTGGAACCCGGGACTGGGAGACACCGGGGAGCTGTTTTTT.

The chain employs TRBV4-3 and TRBJ2-2; 7 bases map to TRBD2. V lost 0 bases to trimming and J lost 4 bases; unmatched junction nucleotides: 8. This CDR3 region has 17 residues. Per the germline V gene, CDR1 is LGHNA and CDR2 is YSLEER. The DNA for the CDR3 is TGCGCCAGCAGCCAAGAGCTAGCCAGGGAGGGCACCGGGGAGCTGTTTTTT. This codes for CASSQELAREGTGELFF.

This chain uses TRBV9 with TRBJ2-3; maybe TRBD1 (5 bases). CDR1 and CDR2 from the germline V gene are SGDLS and YYNGEE. V lost 4 bases, J lost 6 bases, and 18 bases lay in between. This CDR3 comprises 15 residues. This CDR3 reads CASSQLGAPEDTQYF. Written as DNA, the CDR3 is TGTGCCAGCAGCCAATTAGGGGCACCGGAGGATACGCAGTATTTT.

This chain connects TRBV10-1 to TRBJ2-5, with 11 bases fitting TRBD1. V gave up 4 bases and J gave up 1 base; unmatched junction bases: 8. Germline V lookup: CDR1 WNHNN, CDR2 SYGVQD (reference sequence). CDR3 length: 17 residues. The chain's CDR3 is CASSAETGQGVQETQYF. The CDR3 DNA is TGCGCCAGCAGTGCTGAAACGGGACAGGGGGTCCAAGAGACCCAGTACTTC.

The chain carries TRBV7-2 and TRBJ2-1; 7 bases map to TRBD1. The germline V gene encodes CDR1 SGHTA and CDR2 FQGNSA. The CDR3 runs to 17 residues. The V gene end was trimmed by 0 bases and the J gene end by 4 bases; junction bases not matched to a gene: 9. The CDR3 reads CASSLAPGTAPYNEQFF. The CDR3 coding sequence is TGTGCCAGCAGCTTAGCCCCCGGGACAGCACCTTACAATGAGCAGTTCTTC.

The V call is TRBV4-3, the J call TRBJ1-3, with a possible D match to TRBD1 (6 bases). The CDR3 is made up of 21 amino acids. Trimming stripped 0 bases from V and 0 bases from J, with 24 bases between. Germline V gives CDR1 LGHNA, CDR2 YSLEER. CDR3 in amino acids: CASSQDPGTLTGTHSGNTIYF. The CDR3 region has the DNA TGCGCCAGCAGCCAAGATCCCGGAACCCTTACAGGGACCCACTCTGGAAACACCATATATTTT.

This clone was observed a handful of times. V is TRBV28 and J is TRBJ2-4, with a tentative D call TRBD1 (5 bases). This CDR3 is built from 13 residues. The V gene lost 2 bases and the J gene lost 7 bases, with 9 bases spanning the gap. In germline, CDR1 is MDHEN, CDR2 SYDVKM. CDR3 amino acids: CASSLGAANIQYF. The CDR3 DNA is TGTGCCAGCAGTTTAGGGGCGGCGAACATTCAGTACTTC.

V and J are TRBV2 and TRBJ2-1; possible D gene TRBD1, 8 bases. Germline assignment: CDR1 SNHLY and CDR2 FYNNEI. The CDR3 contains 15 residues. Trimming took off 1 base at V and 7 bases at J, with 14 bases between the two ends. CDR3 region: CASSEVAQGGNEQFF. In DNA, the CDR3 is TGTGCCAGCAGTGAAGTGGCACAGGGGGGGAATGAGCAGTTCTTC.